This T cell receptor (beta chain) was identified during a study of T-cell reconstitution after alpha-beta-depleted transplantation in children. Study-wide points: After one year, T-cell counts and TCRbeta diversity mostly came from new T cells. Reportedly, alpha-beta T cells present about two months post-transplant originated from several hundred expanded clones of graft origin. Where some patients showed high TCRbeta diversity at day 60, it came from recipient T cells and thymic progenitors that had survived.

This clonotype has a count of ten or more. Its matching antigen is unknown. TCRbeta library construction was performed incorporating unique molecular identifiers. TCRdb reprocessed the PCR reads via MiXCR and lists one record per CDR3 protein. Among fewer than 250,000 distinct CDR3 sequences listed, around 7.8% were seen once. This sample comprised PBMCs, mostly from graft donor cells, obtained 180 days after TCRalphabeta/CD19-depleted stem cell transplant. The sequence was collected from a male patient younger than 18 who had a stem cell transplant for acute lymphoblastic leukemia, so the T cells may come from the graft donor.

CDR3 sequence (DNA): TGTGCCAGCAGTTTTGGACTGAGAGGCTACACCTTC. Translation: CASSFGLRGYTF. This sequence joins TRBV12-3 or TRBV12-4 and TRBJ1-2; D not certain. Between the trimmed V and J ends, which lost 3 bases and 8 bases, there was a span of 10 bases. The length of the CDR3 is 12 residues.